This is a list of T cell receptor beta chains from one sample in a study of Graves' ophthalmopathy and Graves' hyperthyroidism. Using its own MiXCR run on the multiplex PCR reads, TCRdb lists one record per CDR3 protein. The repertoire has hundreds of thousands of distinct CDR3 sequences, 20% to 25% of them found once; the top ten carry approximately 6.5%. Sequenced input: peripheral blood. All receptors derive from a woman under 30 with stable Graves' hyperthyroidism. Some clones in this sample may be carry-over from other donors' samples. The CDR3 runs from the conserved cysteine through the conserved F or W. A D gene is named only where the DNA matches it firmly. Clone size is stated in some rows and not others, as once, few, many or a class when expanded.

TRBJ1-5 many - TRBV19 TGTGCCACCAGCGGAGCAGGGGTTTCCCAGCATTTT CATSGAGVSQHF
TRBJ1-2 - - TRBV6-1 TGTGCCAGCAGCCCTCCTGGGCACTATGGCTACACCTTC CASSPPGHYGYTF
TRBJ2-7 many TRBD1 TRBV6-1 TGTGCCAGCAGGAAGACAGGGTACGACTACGAGCAGTACTTC CASRKTGYDYEQYF
TRBJ2-5 many TRBD2 TRBV12-3/TRBV12-4 TGTGCCAGCAGTTTAGGCGGTAGCGGGGGGCAGACCCAGTACTTC CASSLGGSGGQTQYF
TRBJ2-7 - TRBD1 TRBV5-1 TGCGCCAGCAGCCCCCGCTCCGGACAGGGGACCTACGAGCAGTACTTC CASSPRSGQGTYEQYF
TRBJ1-5 many TRBD1 TRBV29-1 TGCAGCGTAAGGACAGGGGGAAATCAGCCCCAGCATTTT CSVRTGGNQPQHF
TRBJ1-5 many - TRBV3-1 TGTGCCAGCAGCCAAACTCTGTCTGGTCAGCCCCAGCATTTT CASSQTLSGQPQHF
TRBJ2-4 - - TRBV30 TGTGCCTGGAGTGTCAACAGAGTAGCCAAAAACATTCAGTACTTC CAWSVNRVAKNIQYF
TRBJ1-1 - TRBD1 TRBV6-5 TGTGCCAGCAGTTACTTGGGACAGGGCTGGAACACTGAAGCTTTCTTT CASSYLGQGWNTEAFF
TRBJ2-7 once - TRBV11-2 TGTGCCAGCAGCTTATCCCTCGGGCCGGGGGACGAGCAGTACTTC CASSLSLGPGDEQYF
TRBJ2-7 - TRBD2 TRBV11-2 TGTGCCAGCAGTTTGGGGGGACTAGCGGTAAACTACGAGCAGTACTTC CASSLGGLAVNYEQYF
TRBJ2-5 many TRBD1 TRBV30 TGTGCCTCCACAGGGACAGCGGCCCAAGAGACCCAGTACTTC CASTGTAAQETQYF
TRBJ2-5 many TRBD2 TRBV12-3/TRBV12-4 TGTGCCAGCAGCCGCAGGACTAGGGTAAAAGAGACCCAGTACTTC CASSRRTRVKETQYF
TRBJ2-4 few - TRBV30 TGTGCCTGGAGTGTACATCCGACGAGAGGGGCGAGGGACATTCAGTACTTC CAWSVHPTRGARDIQYF
TRBJ2-2 few - TRBV20-1 TGCAGTGCCCCGACCCCTAACACCGGGGAGCTGTTTTTT CSAPTPNTGELFF
TRBJ2-7 - - TRBV30 TGTGCCTGGAGTGTAACACTAGGCTACGAGCAGTACTTC CAWSVTLGYEQYF
TRBJ2-5 many - TRBV20-1 TGCAGTGCTAGGGAGACCCAGTACTTC CSARETQYF
TRBJ1-1 many - TRBV9 TGTGCCAGCAGCGTGAATAGGAACACTGAAGCTTTCTTT CASSVNRNTEAFF
TRBJ1-1 - - TRBV25-1 TGTGCCAGCAGTGAGTCGGGGGTAGCTTTCTTT CASSESGVAFF
TRBJ2-7 - - TRBV25-1 TGTGCCAGCAGTCCCCCGGGTCAGGTGGACGAGCAGTACTTC CASSPPGQVDEQYF
TRBJ2-7 many - TRBV12-3/TRBV12-4 TGTGCCAGCAGTTTAGCAACCGGGCCAACAATCTACGAGCAGTACTTC CASSLATGPTIYEQYF
TRBJ2-7 - - TRBV6-2/TRBV6-3 TGTGCCAGCAAGCCTAACAGGGCCACCTACGAGCAGTACTTC CASKPNRATYEQYF
TRBJ1-1 - - TRBV10-3 TGTGCCATCCTGGGTTTGACAGTGAACACTGAAGCTTTCTTT CAILGLTVNTEAFF
TRBJ2-5 - - TRBV5-1 TGCGCCAGCAGCTTGACGGGGGCCCATCAAGAGACCCAGTACTTC CASSLTGAHQETQYF
TRBJ1-6 - TRBD1 TRBV7-8 TGTGCCAGCAGCTTATATACAGGGGTGAATTCACCCCTCCACTTT CASSLYTGVNSPLHF
TRBJ2-6 - TRBD1 TRBV7-3 TGTGCCAGCAGCTACTCGGGACAGGTTCTCTCTGGGGCCAACGTCCTGACTTTC CASSYSGQVLSGANVLTF
TRBJ2-7 many TRBD1 TRBV20-1 TGCAGTGCAACGACGGGGACAGGGATCTACGAGCAGTACTTC CSATTGTGIYEQYF
TRBJ1-2 many - TRBV4-1 TGCGCCAGCAGCCAAGAAATCCGGGGGCGGCGAGGCTACACCTTC CASSQEIRGRRGYTF